This T cell receptor (beta chain) was documented in a study of T cell repertoires in cytomegalovirus infection (dated by TCRdb to between 2019 and 2020). In terms of the full investigation: Because public TCR beta signatures pointed to carriage of CMV infection together with the matching HLA type, the HLA type of each donor mattered for the analysis. What the authors observed across the whole study: The ex vivo response was dominated by HLA-C-restricted CMV-specific TCR beta clonotypes, which also provided the single most frequent clonotype in two of eight donors. Cumulative frequency of public TCR beta family members discriminated carriers of CMV infection plus the relevant HLA type in this cohort and an independent approximately 400-donor cohort.

This sample was sequenced with an Illumina HiSeq 1500. TCRdb trimmed the raw reads at Q25, called clones with MiXCR and kept productive beta chains. Identical CDR3 protein sequences are pooled into one entry, listed with their most common genes and DNA. This sample holds more than 150,000 distinct CDR3 sequences; approximately 20% were observed only once. Clones ranked in the top ten supply about 3% of the sample. This clonotype showed up just a few times. No cognate antigen has been identified for it. Base qualities were left out, and no much larger clone turns up one base away. Based on the germline V gene, the CDR1 and CDR2 sequences are MGHRA and YSYEKL. CDR3 length: 15 amino acids, cysteine to phenylalanine. Just the 45-base CDR3 DNA is kept, in frame starting at base 1. Between the V and J ends, shortened by 3 bases and 7 bases respectively, the junction contains 18 bases.

The sequence links TRBV4-1 to TRBJ1-1; possibly the D gene is TRBD1, per 5 matching bases. The specimen was PBMCs. The clonotype was recovered from a human donor in good health (CMV status not recorded). Some clones in this sample may be carry-over from other donors' samples. The DNA sequence is as follows: TGCGCCAGCAGCCACGATTTAGGCAGAGGGGTTGAAGCTTTCTTT. Translated, it reads CASSHDLGRGVEAFF.